This T cell receptor (beta chain) was captured in a study of CD8 T cells in Susac syndrome. An amount of RNA that ranged from roughly 0.5 to 1 ug was reverse transcribed with random hexamers. TCRdb redid the calling of the immunoSEQ multiplex PCR reads with MiXCR, one entry per CDR3 protein. The data contain roughly 150,000 distinct CDR3 sequences, about 95% of them singletons. The germline CDR1 and CDR2 sequences are LGHNA and YNFKEQ. CDR3 size: 15 residues. With V trimmed by 1 base and J by 2 bases, 4 bases remained unmatched. The clonotype was recovered from a human donor with Susac syndrome. The gene calls are TRBV4-2 and TRBJ2-7; TRBD1 matches at 8 bases. Specimen: CD4+ T cells from PBMCs. The CDR3 nucleotides read TGTGCCAGCAGCCAAGGGACAGGGTGGGCCTACGAGCAGTACTTC. It encodes CASSQGTGWAYEQYF.